What follows are 2 T cell receptor beta chains derived from one specimen sequenced in a study of T cells after yellow fever vaccination. MiXCR, applied by TCRdb to the 5' RACE reads, yields one record per CDR3 protein. The sample has some 670,000 distinct CDR3 sequences, approximately 13% seen once. Sequencing used PBMCs, obtained on the day of the yellow fever booster vaccination. The receptors were gathered from a man between 25 and 39 years old who received the YFV17D yellow fever vaccine.

This clonotype was found a few times. The chain combines TRBV4-3 with TRBJ1-1; unclear D gene. V was cut by 0 bases and J by 4 bases, with 9 bases left in between. CDR3 length: 14 amino acids. Germline loops: CDR1 LGHNA, CDR2 YSLEER. The CDR3 nucleotides read TGCGCCAGCAGCCAAGATTACGAGAGCACTGAAGCTTTCTTT. As protein: CASSQDYESTEAFF.

This clonotype was recorded at least ten times. The genes are TRBV5-1 and TRBJ2-7; no definite D call. Germline V lookup: CDR1 SGHRS, CDR2 YFSETQ. There are 12 residues in the CDR3. The V end was cut by 0 bases, the J end by 4 bases, with 5 bases between. The CDR3, as DNA: TGCGCCAGCAGCTTGGGAGAATACGAGCAGTACTTC. Residues: CASSLGEYEQYF.